This TCR beta chain comes out of a study of tumor-infiltrating lymphocytes in primary liver carcinoma listed by TCRdb under 2017. About the full investigation: Of the five patients (three men and two women, aged 30 to 69 years), four had hepatocellular carcinoma and one had combined HCC and intrahepatic cholangiocarcinoma. Each sample produced roughly 3.5 to 7.13 million productive TCRbeta reads, and read depth showed no significant difference between tissue types. Repertoires from technical replicates were highly reproducible, with mean shared-clone rates roughly 0.9 and correlation coefficients above 0.95. The five patients had tumors staged T1-T3 N0M0, with maximum diameters ranging from roughly 4.2 to 10 cm. A total of about 35 specimens from 5 patients went through TCRbeta repertoire sequencing, namely 25 tumor regions, 5 adjacent noncancerous liver tissues and 5 peripheral blood samples. Across five regions of each liver tumor, along with adjacent normal tissue and blood, the study brought together TCRbeta repertoire sequencing, expression microarrays and whole-exome sequencing. To link TCRbeta repertoire diversity to the local molecular phenotype, the approximately 24 tumor region samples were profiled with Agilent mRNA microarrays.

Study-wide conclusions, independent of this receptor: Only about 7-25% of top clones were present in all five regions of a tumor, suggesting spatial heterogeneity of tumor-infiltrating T cells. The top 250 clones made up a significantly larger repertoire fraction in tumors than in blood (p = 0.039). Because sequencing covered only the TCR beta chain and unpaired alpha chains were not captured, true repertoire diversity is likely underestimated. Only 4 or 5 patients were included in the study, and the authors note that the findings should be validated in a larger study. Pairs of tumor regions showed greater repertoire overlap (mean 36%) than tumor-adjacent pairs (around 17%) or tumor-blood pairs (approximately 15%), which is consistent with antigen-driven expansion. Because the samples were bulk and unsorted, CD4+ and CD8+ T cell repertoires could not be compared.

A constant-region primer and ProtoScript II reverse transcriptase were used to reverse-transcribe TCRbeta-specific cDNA from approximately 550 ng total RNA. Construction of the TCRbeta libraries relied on three nested rounds of multiplex PCR, following a slightly modified ARM-PCR procedure. Multiplex TRBV1-TRBV30 forward primers and a Cbeta reverse primer were used in the first two PCR rounds, each of which was run for approximately 9 cycles. Sample barcodes and Illumina adapters were attached in a final 25-cycle PCR using Deep VentR polymerase. Amplicons of 200-500 bp were gel-purified with a QIAquick gel extraction kit before sequencing. An Illumina HiSeq 2500 was used to sequence the TCRbeta amplicons with 250-bp paired-end reads. The authors processed their data as follows. To recover full CDR3 sequences, reads were quality-trimmed using Trimmomatic v0.33 and paired reads were then merged using FLASH v1.2.11. V, D and J germline segments were assigned to the rearranged TCRbeta sequences by MiGEC v1.2.1b. Clonotype statistics, along with Shannon-Wiener diversity indices, were calculated using VDJtools v1.0.0. To reduce sampling bias, subsequent analyses other than the diversity analysis used only the 250 most abundant clonotypes in each sample. The public reads were reanalyzed by TCRdb: fastp trimming at Q25, MiXCR alignment, in-frame beta chains only. One record per CDR3 amino acid sequence lists the most common genes and DNA. TCRdb's processing, not the study's, gives the V and J calls here. This sample lists 100,000 or so distinct CDR3 sequences; approximately 78% were detected once. Around 21% of the sample is in the top ten clones.

Worth noting for this clonotype: Its antigen is still unknown. Germline is not matched at one junction end, which may reflect a read error.

Total RNA and DNA were co-extracted without cell sorting from around 20-30 mg of bulk tissue using the AllPrep DNA/RNA mini kit. Between November 2015 and March 2016, about 5 patients in China with histopathologically diagnosed primary liver carcinoma had their tumors surgically resected. Patients had chronic HBV infection and were treatment-naive at sampling. Five spatially separated regions were sampled from each tumor: the superior, inferior, left-lateral and right-lateral poles, plus the tumor centre. According to histology, viable tumor cells made up more than 75% of every tumor sample. Pieces of fresh tumor and adjacent tissue were cut in half, with one half kept in RNAlater at -80 degrees C and the other half sent for histology. Measured from the cysteine to the phenylalanine, the CDR3 is 14 residues long. Only the CDR3 DNA stays, 42 bases, in frame from base 1. The germline V gene gives CDR1 as SGHDN and CDR2 as FVKESK.

This receptor was taken from a man aged 35 to 55 with primary liver carcinoma and hepatitis B virus infection. The sequenced material came from liver tumor tissue from sampling region 3. The cell subset or site label, read with the paper, signifies: tumor region T3, left-lateral pole. The V gene is TRBV14 and the J gene is TRBJ2-7; a tentative D call is TRBD1 (5 bases match). This receptor carries the CDR3 CANSQQVSGAQQYF. The bases read TGTGCCAACAGCCAACAGGTTAGTGGGGCCCAGCAGTACTTC.